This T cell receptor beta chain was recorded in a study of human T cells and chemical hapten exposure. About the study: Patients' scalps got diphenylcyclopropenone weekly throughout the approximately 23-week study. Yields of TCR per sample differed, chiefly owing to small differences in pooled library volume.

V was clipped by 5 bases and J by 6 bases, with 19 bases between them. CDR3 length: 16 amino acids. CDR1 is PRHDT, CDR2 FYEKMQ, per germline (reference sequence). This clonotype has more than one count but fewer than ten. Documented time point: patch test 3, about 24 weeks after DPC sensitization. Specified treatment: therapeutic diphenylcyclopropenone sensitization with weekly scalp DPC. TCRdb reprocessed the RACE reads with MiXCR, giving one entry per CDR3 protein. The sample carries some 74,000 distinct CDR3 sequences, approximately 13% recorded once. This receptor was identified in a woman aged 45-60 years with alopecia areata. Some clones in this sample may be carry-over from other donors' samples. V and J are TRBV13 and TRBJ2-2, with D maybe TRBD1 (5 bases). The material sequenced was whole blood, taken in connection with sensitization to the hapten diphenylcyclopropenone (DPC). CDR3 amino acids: CASSPRRRAPAGELFF. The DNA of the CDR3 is TGTGCCAGCAGCCCGAGGCGCAGGGCCCCCGCCGGGGAGCTGTTTTTT.